These 24 T cell receptor beta chains were sequenced from one sample in a study of T cell responses to AZD1222 COVID-19 vaccine (dated by TCRdb to 2020 to 2023). The library was produced with the immunoSEQ multiplex PCR assay. Not all clones reach the TCRdb copy of this immuneACCESS table, which keeps in-frame sequences only. Checked studies attribute under half of the gap to unresolved V genes and leave the rest unexplained. Recorded for this sample are around 200,000 clones; roughly 93% of them occurred a single time. Approximately 4% of the sample rests with the top ten. The time point tag for this specimen amounts to: baseline before first vaccination. The material sequenced was peripheral blood, taken on day 0 of AZD1222 vaccination. The receptor set was obtained from an adult in good health.

The rearrangement joins TRBV20-1 to TRBJ2-5; no clear D gene. V was pared by 5 bases and J by 5 bases, with 9 bases between. Germline CDR1 DFQATT, CDR2 SNEGSKA (reference sequence). The CDR3 spans 11 residues. This CDR3 is CSARLLETQYF. CDR3 coding DNA: TGCAGTGCTCGCCTCTTGGAGACCCAGTACTTC.

The chain links TRBV19 to TRBJ2-1, with 10 bases fitting TRBD2. The germline V gene has CDR1 LNHDA and CDR2 SQIVND (reference sequence). V lost 10 bases, J lost 6 bases, and 9 bases stayed unmatched. This CDR3 spans 14 amino acids. CDR3 residues: CATRLAGGSNEQFF. The CDR3 bases are TGTGCCACACGGTTAGCGGGAGGAAGCAATGAGCAGTTCTTC.

The rearrangement links TRBV6-4 to TRBJ1-2; weak D call: TRBD1 (6 bases). The CDR3 length is 14 residues. Germline V gene data show CDR1 as MRHNA and CDR2 as SNTAGT. The germline V and J ends were trimmed by 0 bases and 7 bases, with 12 bases remaining between them. CDR3: CASSDSGAQGGYTF. The CDR3, as DNA: TGTGCCAGCAGTGACTCGGGGGCGCAGGGTGGCTACACCTTC.

The V gene is TRBV28, the J gene TRBJ1-2; D might be TRBD1 (6 bases). V was shortened by 4 bases and J by 6 bases, with 6 bases between the two germline ends. Germline V gives CDR1 MDHEN, CDR2 SYDVKM. CDR3 length equals 11 residues. The CDR3 spells CASSYRDGYTF. As DNA, the CDR3 is TGTGCCAGCAGTTACAGGGATGGCTACACCTTC.

This clone has only a few counts. V is TRBV27 and J is TRBJ1-6; TRBD1 aligns across 8 bases. Germline V gene sequence: CDR1 MNHEY, CDR2 SMNVEV (reference sequence). CDR3 length equals 14 residues. V lost 5 bases and J lost 10; bases outside the gene matches: 7. The DNA of the CDR3 is TGTGCCAGCAGTGGTCAGGGGGCGCTGTCACCCCTCCACTTT. It yields the protein CASSGQGALSPLHF.

This chain connects TRBV19 to TRBJ2-7, with 7 positions matching TRBD2. The CDR3 is 14 amino acids. V was pared by 3 bases and J by 4 bases, with 6 bases of the junction left unmatched. Germline CDR1 is LNHDA and CDR2 is SQIVND (reference sequence). The CDR3 protein is CASSISSGSYEQYF. CDR3 DNA: TGTGCCAGTAGTATTTCTAGCGGAAGTTACGAGCAGTACTTC. Supplemented by reference TRBV19 and TRBJ2-7, the full variable domain reads DGGITQSPKYLFRKEGQNVTLSCEQNLNHDAMYWYRQDPGQGLRLIYYSQIVNDFQKGDIAEGYSVSREKKESFPLTVTSAQKNPTAFYLCASSISSGSYEQYFGPGTRLTVT.

The chain carries TRBV5-6 and TRBJ2-5; TRBD2 matches at 11 bases. The germline CDR1 and CDR2 sequences are SGHDT and YYEEEE. The J segment lost 7 bases and the V segment lost 2 bases, leaving 4 bases of the junction unmatched. The CDR3 runs to 14 residues. The CDR3 protein is CASSFATSGGTQYF. The CDR3 nucleotides are TGTGCCAGCAGCTTCGCTACTAGCGGGGGGACCCAGTACTTC.

This clone was counted once. The rearrangement uses TRBV5-4 and TRBJ2-5; D is undetermined. The germline gives CDR1 SGHNT, CDR2 YYREEE (reference sequence). The length of the CDR3 is 12 residues. V was pared by 5 bases and J by 2 bases, with 7 bases between. This CDR3 reads CASSTPQETQYF. CDR3 nucleotide sequence: TGTGCCAGCAGTACCCCACAAGAGACCCAGTACTTC.

The J gene is TRBJ1-4, the V gene TRBV13; no reliable D call. Germline assignment: CDR1 PRHDT and CDR2 FYEKMQ (reference sequence). V lost 0 bases and J 8 bases, leaving 7 bases between the germline ends. This CDR3 spans 13 amino acids. This chain's CDR3 is CASSLGRREKLFF. The CDR3 DNA reads as TGTGCCAGCAGCTTAGGACGGAGAGAAAAACTGTTTTTT.

The chain couples TRBV29-1 to TRBJ1-1, with a tentative D call TRBD1 (6 bases). Trimming took 7 bases from V and 0 from J, leaving 21 bases between them. The CDR3 spans 16 residues. Germline CDR1 is SQVTM and CDR2 is ANQGSEA. CDR3 sequence: CSARGAASRMNTEAFF. The CDR3 bases are TGCAGCGCCCGGGGGGCGGCCTCCCGTATGAACACTGAAGCTTTCTTT.

The chain combines TRBV5-1 with TRBJ2-6, with D uncertain. V was pared by 7 bases and J by 2 bases, with 7 bases between. The CDR3 extends over 13 amino acids. Germline V lookup: CDR1 SGHRS, CDR2 YFSETQ. For the CDR3, the DNA is TGCGCCAGCGCTCCAACTGGGGCCAACGTCCTGACTTTC. Encoded protein: CASAPTGANVLTF.

A single count supports this clone. J is TRBJ2-3 and V is TRBV5-1, with 7 bases identical to TRBD1. Germline V gives CDR1 SGHRS, CDR2 YFSETQ. The CDR3 is made up of 14 amino acids. V dropped 4 bases and J dropped 2; count of bases not matched to a gene: 4. The CDR3 region has the DNA TGCGCCAGCAGCGGACAGGTAGCCACAGATACGCAGTATTTT. Amino acid sequence: CASSGQVATDTQYF.

This chain links TRBV6-1 with TRBJ1-5; possible D gene TRBD1, 5 bases. V was trimmed by 0 bases and J by 0 bases, leaving 9 bases between them. The CDR3 loop spans 16 amino acids. CDR1 is MNHNS, CDR2 SASEGT, per germline. CDR3 residues: CASSEAWGRSNQPQHF. The CDR3 DNA reads as TGTGCCAGCAGTGAAGCGTGGGGCCGTAGCAATCAGCCCCAGCATTTT.

The chain links TRBV6-5 to TRBJ1-2; D gene ambiguous. Per the germline V gene, CDR1 is MNHEY and CDR2 is SVGAGI. This CDR3 is built from 15 residues. V was shortened by 0 bases and J by 2 bases, with 10 bases between the two germline ends. The DNA of the CDR3 is TGTGCCAGCAGTTACTCTAGGATGGTGAACTATGGCTACACCTTC. It encodes CASSYSRMVNYGYTF.

The chain carries TRBV2 and TRBJ1-2; D is perhaps TRBD1 (5 bases). CDR1 SNHLY and CDR2 FYNNEI come from the germline V gene. Trimming left V 8 bases short and J 1 base short, with 11 bases between. The CDR3 sequence is 13 residues long. In nucleotides, the CDR3 is TGTGCCAGCCTGACAGCGGATAACTATGGCTACACCTTC. Encoded protein: CASLTADNYGYTF.

This sequence joins TRBV12-5 and TRBJ1-2; possibly TRBD1 for D (5 bases). The CDR3 loop spans 14 amino acids. Germline V gene sequence: CDR1 LGHNT, CDR2 FRNRAP. Trimming cost V 6 bases and J 8 bases, with 19 bases left between them. The CDR3 region has the DNA TGTGCTAGTGGAACAGGCGTTCTACAAAGAGGCTACACCTTC. It yields the protein CASGTGVLQRGYTF.

This chain connects TRBV7-9 to TRBJ1-1; D remains ambiguous. Germline loops: CDR1 SEHNR, CDR2 FQNEAQ (reference sequence). The CDR3 runs to 11 residues. V lost 3 bases and J 7 bases, leaving 6 bases between the germline ends. In nucleotides, the CDR3 is TGTGCCAGCAGCTTTCAGAATGAAGCTTTCTTT. It translates to CASSFQNEAFF.

The rearrangement uses TRBV7-2 and TRBJ2-5, with D unresolved. CDR1 is SGHTA and CDR2 is FQGNSA in the germline V gene. The ends were cut back, 2 bases at V and 2 bases at J, with 18 bases in the middle. This CDR3 contains 17 residues. CDR3 sequence reads: CASSLLGITQVQETQYF. CDR3 sequence (DNA): TGTGCCAGCAGCTTACTTGGGATCACACAAGTTCAAGAGACCCAGTACTTC.

This rearrangement joins TRBV21-1 to TRBJ2-7; no check of the table's D call, TRBD1, against the DNA was made. TRBV21-1 is listed as a pseudogene. The CDR3 contains 15 residues. This CDR3 reads CASSSVGQLIYEQYF. For the CDR3, the DNA is TGTGCCAGCAGCTCCGTGGGACAGCTCATCTACGAGCAGTACTTC.

This clone was counted a single time. This sequence joins TRBV5-4 and TRBJ2-1, with D possibly being TRBD1 (6 bases). Germline V gene data show CDR1 as SGHNT and CDR2 as YYREEE (reference sequence). The CDR3 is made up of 16 amino acids. V lost 4 bases to trimming and J lost 0 bases, with 14 bases between them. The CDR3 region has the DNA TGTGCCAGCAGCGCCACGAACAGGGCCTCCTACAATGAGCAGTTCTTC. Translated, it gives CASSATNRASYNEQFF. Drawing the rest from reference TRBV5-4 and TRBJ2-1, the complete variable domain is ETGVTQSPTHLIKTRGQQVTLRCSSQSGHNTVSWYQQALGQGPQFIFQYYREEENGRGNFPPRFSGLQFPNYSSELNVNALELDDSALYLCASSATNRASYNEQFFGPGTRLTVL.

Only one count was recorded for this clone. The rearrangement uses TRBV6-5 and TRBJ1-2; perhaps TRBD1 as D (6 bases). This CDR3 region has 15 residues. Germline assignment: CDR1 MNHEY and CDR2 SVGAGI. Trimming pared 4 bases from V and 3 bases from J, leaving 15 bases between. The CDR3 loop reads CASSSSWTVHYGYTF. The CDR3 DNA sequence: TGTGCCAGCAGTTCATCCTGGACAGTGCACTATGGCTACACCTTC.

This clone has more than one count but fewer than ten. This chain links TRBV23-1 with TRBJ1-1; 7 bases align to TRBD1. TRBV23-1 has ORF status, its function being uncertain. The CDR3 length is 19 residues. Trimming at V came to 4 bases and at J to 2 bases, leaving 19 bases not matched to a gene. CDR3: CASSLLRSFRTGANTEAFF. The CDR3 nucleotides are TGCGCCAGCAGTCTATTAAGATCATTTAGGACAGGCGCTAACACTGAAGCTTTCTTT.

This clone was detected only once. The chain combines TRBV7-9 with TRBJ1-1, with D tentatively TRBD1 (5 bases). Germline V lookup: CDR1 SEHNR, CDR2 FQNEAQ (reference sequence). V was trimmed by 1 base and J by 3 bases, leaving 6 bases between them. This CDR3 comprises 13 residues. CDR3 residues: CASSLVGDTEAFF. The CDR3 DNA follows: TGTGCCAGCAGCTTAGTGGGGGACACTGAAGCTTTCTTT.

The rearrangement links TRBV11-2 to TRBJ1-1; D gene ambiguous. The CDR3 has 16 amino acids. V shed 0 bases and J shed 0 bases, with 11 bases lying between them. Germline loops: CDR1 SGHAT, CDR2 FQNNGV. The CDR3 DNA reads TGTGCCAGCAGCTTAGATCATGCCGTGCTGAACACTGAAGCTTTCTTT. Translated, it gives CASSLDHAVLNTEAFF.